The 14 T cell receptor beta chains below come from one sample, sequenced in a study of blood T cell repertoires in COVID-19. Generated by immunoSEQ multiplex PCR, the TCRdb table keeps only in-frame clones and is missing some. The profile shows around 100,000 clones, approximately 89% of them singletons. Source material: peripheral blood. These TCRs come from a woman of 80 years or more in a cohort sampled during active COVID-19.

The V call is TRBV25-1, the J call TRBJ1-6; 8 nucleotides match TRBD1. After removal of 7 bases from V and 7 bases from J, the junction contained 6 bases not matched to a gene. The CDR3 runs to 14 residues. Germline CDR1 and CDR2: MGHDK and SYGVNS. The CDR3 sequence is CASNKGQGNSPLHF. CDR3 DNA: TGTGCCAGCAATAAAGGACAGGGAAATTCACCCCTCCACTTT.

The rearrangement joins TRBV27 to TRBJ1-2; unclear D gene. V was trimmed by 6 bases and J by 4 bases, leaving 12 bases between them. This CDR3 comprises 13 residues. Germline loops: CDR1 MNHEY, CDR2 SMNVEV (reference sequence). CDR3 coding DNA: TGTGCCAGCAGGTCCGGGGATCGCTATGGCTACACCTTC. Translation: CASRSGDRYGYTF.

The V and J genes are TRBV10-1 and TRBJ2-3, with 9 bases aligning to TRBD2. Germline assignment: CDR1 WNHNN and CDR2 SYGVQD (reference sequence). The CDR3 consists of 15 residues. V was pared by 5 bases and J by 2 bases, with 5 bases of the junction left unmatched. CDR3 sequence: CASSPSGKATDTQYF. CDR3 coding DNA: TGCGCCAGCAGTCCTAGCGGGAAAGCCACAGATACGCAGTATTTT.

The rearrangement links TRBV6-5 to TRBJ2-1, with a tentative D call TRBD1 (5 bases). Germline assignment: CDR1 MNHEY and CDR2 SVGAGI. With 7 bases removed from V and 5 bases from J, the gap between germline ends came to 15 bases. CDR3 length equals 14 residues. CDR3 in DNA: TGTGCCAGCACTCGGGCAGGGATAGACAATGAGCAGTTCTTC. Translating gives CASTRAGIDNEQFF.

The chain employs TRBV13 and TRBJ2-1; 7 bases match TRBD1. V lost 5 bases, J lost 6 bases, and 4 bases stayed unmatched. Germline CDR1 is PRHDT and CDR2 is FYEKMQ (reference sequence). The CDR3 is 13 amino acids. The CDR3 region has the DNA TGTGCCAGCAGCCTGACAGGGTCCAATGAGCAGTTCTTC. It is translated as CASSLTGSNEQFF.

The rearrangement joins TRBV4-2 to TRBJ1-3, with 7 bases fitting TRBD1. The germline V gene has CDR1 LGHNA and CDR2 YNFKEQ. J was trimmed by 5 bases and V by 1 base; bases with no gene match: 11. The CDR3 is 17 amino acids. CDR3 amino acids: CASSQAALRDSRNTIYF. The CDR3, as DNA: TGTGCCAGCAGCCAAGCTGCACTCCGGGACAGCAGAAACACCATATATTTT.

The CDR3 here is CASSMAGVSPPGSYNEQFF. The CDR3 DNA sequence: TGTGCCAGCAGCATGGCGGGAGTAAGCCCTCCAGGCTCCTACAATGAGCAGTTCTTC. The chain is built from TRBV21-1 and TRBJ2-1; the D call in the table, TRBD2, was not verified against the DNA. TRBV21-1 is reported as a pseudogene. This CDR3 region has 19 residues.

The CDR3 coding sequence is TGTGCCAGCTCACCGGGGGGGACGTTTCTCTCTGGAAACACCATATATTTT. This gives the protein CASSPGGTFLSGNTIYF. The gene calls are TRBV18 and TRBJ1-3, with D possibly TRBD1 on 5 matching bases. Germline-derived CDR1 and CDR2 are KGHSH and LQKENI. The CDR3 is 17 amino acids. Trimming cost V 3 bases and J 0 bases, with 15 bases left between them.

This chain uses TRBV5-1 with TRBJ2-1; D perhaps matches TRBD2 (6 bases). The germline gives CDR1 SGHRS, CDR2 YFSETQ. The CDR3 consists of 12 residues. The ends were cut back, 0 bases at V and 9 bases at J, with 7 bases in the middle. In DNA, the CDR3 is TGCGCCAGCAGCTTGGGCGGGATTGAGCAGTTCTTC. This gives the protein CASSLGGIEQFF.

The V and J genes are TRBV12-3 or TRBV12-4 and TRBJ1-1; D is unresolved. V was pared by 6 bases and J by 4 bases, with 12 bases between. The CDR3 runs 13 residues. CDR3 DNA sequence: TGTGCCAGCAGCGTCTATAGTGGCACTGAAGCTTTCTTT. This gives the protein CASSVYSGTEAFF.

The chain uses TRBV5-1 and TRBJ1-2; 8 bases line up with TRBD1. J gave up 3 bases and V 4 bases, and 5 bases lay outside the gene matches. The CDR3 is 14 residues long. Germline V gene lookup returns CDR1 SGHRS and CDR2 YFSETQ. The CDR3 DNA reads TGCGCCAGCAGCCCTGGACAGGGCGACTATGGCTACACCTTC. Amino acids: CASSPGQGDYGYTF.

The chain recombines TRBV19 with TRBJ1-2, with D possibly matching TRBD1 (6 bases). CDR3 length: 17 residues. Germline CDR1 reads LNHDA; CDR2 reads SQIVND (reference sequence). The V end was cut by 1 base, the J end by 8 bases, with 23 bases between. CDR3 amino acids: CASSIGGSGHQGYGYTF. The CDR3 region has the DNA TGTGCCAGTAGTATAGGAGGTTCGGGACATCAAGGGTACGGCTACACCTTC.

This chain connects TRBV12-3 or TRBV12-4 to TRBJ2-5; D gene unclear. The V end lost 6 bases, the J end lost 2 bases, and 10 bases lay between the germline ends. The length of the CDR3 is 13 residues. The CDR3 reads CASSRGPQETQYF. The CDR3, as DNA: TGTGCCAGCAGCAGAGGCCCACAAGAGACCCAGTACTTC.

This chain connects TRBV7-2 to TRBJ2-3; the match to TRBD2 covers 11 bases. The V segment lost 7 bases and the J segment 1 base; nucleotides outside the gene matches: 4. This CDR3 is built from 15 residues. Germline lookup yields CDR1 SGHTA and CDR2 FQGNSA. This CDR3 reads CASTLTSGGTDTQYF. The CDR3 DNA is TGTGCCAGCACCCTGACTAGCGGGGGCACAGATACGCAGTATTTT. The full variable domain, in which reference TRBV7-2 and TRBJ2-3 provide the parts outside the CDR3, is GAGVSQSPSNKVTEKGKDVELRCDPISGHTALYWYRQSLGQGLEFLIYFQGNSAPDKSGLPSDRFSAERTGGSVSTLTIQRTQQEDSAVYLCASTLTSGGTDTQYFGPGTRLTVL.